This T cell receptor beta chain was sequenced during a study of OX40 agonist ivuxolimab in advanced cancers. Looking at the study overall: An anti-OX40 (CD134) antibody with agonistic activity, ivuxolimab, was administered to patients. Patients got intravenous ivuxolimab at 0.01 to 10 mg/kg every 2 weeks. Antecedent anti-PD-1, anti-PD-L1 or anti-CTLA-4 therapy was permissible, with 30% to 50% having received some.

This CDR3 is 13 amino acids long. CDR1 and CDR2 (germline): MNHEY, SVGAGI. V was pared by 8 bases and J by 8 bases, with 15 bases between. Some clones are missing from TCRdb's copy, which holds only in-frame ones; the method was immunoSEQ multiplex PCR. The sample records more than 50,000 clones, about 85% being singletons. This receptor was identified in an adult with an advanced solid tumor such as melanoma, head and neck, liver or kidney cancer. The chain uses TRBV6-5 and TRBJ1-4; D gene uncertain. The specimen was CD4+ or CD8+ T cells sorted from blood, collected in a trial of the OX40 agonist ivuxolimab. The CDR3 nucleotides read TGTGCCAGCCGACACCCGGCAAACGAAAAACTGTTTTTT. It encodes CASRHPANEKLFF.